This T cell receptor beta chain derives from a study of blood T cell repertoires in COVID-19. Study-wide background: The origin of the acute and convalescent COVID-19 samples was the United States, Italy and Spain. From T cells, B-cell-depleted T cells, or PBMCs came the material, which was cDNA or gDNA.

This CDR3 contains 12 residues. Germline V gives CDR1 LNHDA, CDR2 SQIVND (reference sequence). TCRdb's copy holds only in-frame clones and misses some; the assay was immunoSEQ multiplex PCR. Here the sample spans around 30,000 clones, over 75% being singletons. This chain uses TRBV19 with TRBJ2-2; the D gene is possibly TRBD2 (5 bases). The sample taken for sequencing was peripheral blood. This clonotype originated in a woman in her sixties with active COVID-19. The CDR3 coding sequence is TGTGCAGTCGCAGCGGTCACCGGGGAGCTGTTTTTT. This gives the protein CAVAAVTGELFF.